This TCR beta chain was found in a study of shared clonotypes between healthy human individuals. Study information: Three CD4 naive, three CD4 memory, two CD8 naive and one CD8 memory plate were used per donor. The study, taken as a whole, reports: Although depth was large, rarefaction showed that sequencing of the sorted subsets was incomplete.

Terminally differentiated effector memory CD45RA+ cells were left out of the naive CD8 fraction, which was CD45RO-negative and positively selected for CCR7. It was 200 to 250 ng DNA, 25,000 to 35,000 T cell genomes, that sorted-subset replicate PCRs used. Sequenced by immunoSEQ multiplex PCR; TCRdb stores in-frame clones only, minus some. The sample gives around 1,900,000 clones, just under 95% of which show up once; over 1.5% is in the top ten. CDR1 is SGDLS, CDR2 YYNGEE, per germline. This CDR3 is built from 15 residues. V lost 3 bases to trimming and J lost 2 bases, with 13 bases between them. On this clone itself: Its target is unknown.

Sample: naive CD8+ T cells from PBMCs. The origin of this receptor is a young man in good health. Some clones in this sample may be carry-over from other donors' samples. The chain links TRBV9 to TRBJ2-3; a possible D gene is TRBD2 (5 bases). The CDR3 sequence is CASSDGLRNTDTQYF. The CDR3 coding sequence is TGTGCCAGCAGCGACGGACTTAGGAACACAGATACGCAGTATTTT. Combining the CDR3 with reference TRBV9 and TRBJ2-3 gives the whole variable domain DSGVTQTPKHLITATGQRVTLRCSPRSGDLSVYWYQQSLDQGLQFLIQYYNGEERAKGNILERFSAQQFPDLHSELNLSSLELGDSALYFCASSDGLRNTDTQYFGPGTRLTVL.